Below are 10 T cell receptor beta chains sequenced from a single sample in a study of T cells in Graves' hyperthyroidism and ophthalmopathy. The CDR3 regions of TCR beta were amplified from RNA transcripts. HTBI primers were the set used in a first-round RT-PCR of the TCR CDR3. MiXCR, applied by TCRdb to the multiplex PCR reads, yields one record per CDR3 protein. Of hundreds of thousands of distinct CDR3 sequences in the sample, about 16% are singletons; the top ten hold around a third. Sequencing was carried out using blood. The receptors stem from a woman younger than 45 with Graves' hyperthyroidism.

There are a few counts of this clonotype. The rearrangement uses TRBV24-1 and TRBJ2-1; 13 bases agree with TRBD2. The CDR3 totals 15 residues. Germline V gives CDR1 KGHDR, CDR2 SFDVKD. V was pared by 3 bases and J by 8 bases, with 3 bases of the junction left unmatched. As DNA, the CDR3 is TGTGCCACCAGTGATAGGACTAGCGGGAGTCATGAGCAGTTCTTC. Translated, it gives CATSDRTSGSHEQFF.

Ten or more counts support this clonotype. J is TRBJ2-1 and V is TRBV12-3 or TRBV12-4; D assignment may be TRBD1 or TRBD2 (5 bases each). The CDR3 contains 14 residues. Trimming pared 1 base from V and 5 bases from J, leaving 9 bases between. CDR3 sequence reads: CASSLGGRDNEQFF. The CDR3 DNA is TGTGCCAGCAGTTTAGGGGGACGGGACAATGAGCAGTTCTTC.

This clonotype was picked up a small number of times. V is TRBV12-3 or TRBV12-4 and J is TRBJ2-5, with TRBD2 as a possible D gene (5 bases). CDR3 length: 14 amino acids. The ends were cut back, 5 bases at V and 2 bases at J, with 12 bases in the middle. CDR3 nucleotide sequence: TGTGCCAGCAGTATACACCGGGATCAAGAGACCCAGTACTTC. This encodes CASSIHRDQETQYF.

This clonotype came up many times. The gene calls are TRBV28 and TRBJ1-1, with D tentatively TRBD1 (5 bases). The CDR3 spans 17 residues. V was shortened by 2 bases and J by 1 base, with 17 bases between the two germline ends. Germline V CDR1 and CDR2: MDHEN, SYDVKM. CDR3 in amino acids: CASSLPGTIKKNTEAFF. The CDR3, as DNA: TGTGCCAGCAGTTTACCCGGGACGATAAAAAAGAACACTGAAGCTTTCTTT.

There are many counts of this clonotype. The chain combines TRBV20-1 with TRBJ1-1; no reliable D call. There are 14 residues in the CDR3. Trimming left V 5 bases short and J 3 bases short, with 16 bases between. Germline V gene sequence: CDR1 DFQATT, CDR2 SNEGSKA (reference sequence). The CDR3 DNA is TGCAGTGCTTACGGAAGGGTACATCACACTGAAGCTTTCTTT. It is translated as CSAYGRVHHTEAFF.

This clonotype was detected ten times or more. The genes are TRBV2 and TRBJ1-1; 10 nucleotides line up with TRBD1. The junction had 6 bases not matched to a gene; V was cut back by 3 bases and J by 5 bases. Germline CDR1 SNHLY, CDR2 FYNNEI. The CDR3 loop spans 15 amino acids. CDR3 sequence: CASSDPGQGRTEAFF. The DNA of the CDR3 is TGTGCCAGCAGTGACCCGGGACAGGGGCGAACTGAAGCTTTCTTT. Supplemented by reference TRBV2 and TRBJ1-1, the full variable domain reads EPEVTQTPSHQVTQMGQEVILRCVPISNHLYFYWYRQILGQKVEFLVSFYNNEISEKSEIFDDQFSVERPDGSNFTLKIRSTKLEDSAMYFCASSDPGQGRTEAFFGQGTRLTVV.

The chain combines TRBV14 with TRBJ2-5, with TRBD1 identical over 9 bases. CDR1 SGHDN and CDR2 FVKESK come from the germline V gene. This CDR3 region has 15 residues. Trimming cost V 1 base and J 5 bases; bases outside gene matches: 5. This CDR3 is CASSQVKGTGETQYF. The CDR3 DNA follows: TGTGCCAGCAGCCAAGTGAAGGGGACAGGGGAGACCCAGTACTTC. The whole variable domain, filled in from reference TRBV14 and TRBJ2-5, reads EAGVTQFPSHSVIEKGQTVTLRCDPISGHDNLYWYRRVMGKEIKFLLHFVKESKQDESGMPNNRFLAERTGGTYSTLKVQPAELEDSGVYFCASSQVKGTGETQYFGPGTRLLVL.

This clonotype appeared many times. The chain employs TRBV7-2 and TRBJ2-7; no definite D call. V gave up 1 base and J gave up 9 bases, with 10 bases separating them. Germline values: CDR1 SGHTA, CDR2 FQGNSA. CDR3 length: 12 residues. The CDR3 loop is CASSLERGPQYF. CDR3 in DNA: TGTGCCAGCAGCTTAGAGCGAGGTCCGCAGTACTTC.

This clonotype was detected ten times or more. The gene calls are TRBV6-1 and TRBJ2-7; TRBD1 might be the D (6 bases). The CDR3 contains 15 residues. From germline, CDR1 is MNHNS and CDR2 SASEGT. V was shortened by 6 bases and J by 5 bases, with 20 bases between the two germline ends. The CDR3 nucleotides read TGTGCCAGCAGCCCTGGACAGCTAATCGCCCACGAGCAGTACTTC. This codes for CASSPGQLIAHEQYF.

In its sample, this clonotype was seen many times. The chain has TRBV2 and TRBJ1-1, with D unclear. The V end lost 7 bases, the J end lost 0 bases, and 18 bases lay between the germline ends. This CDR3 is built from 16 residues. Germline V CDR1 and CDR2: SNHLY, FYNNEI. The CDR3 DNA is TGTGCCAGCAAAGGGCAGGTCGGGCCCTTGAACACTGAAGCTTTCTTT. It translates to CASKGQVGPLNTEAFF.